This T cell receptor beta chain was identified in a study of blood T cell repertoires in COVID-19. Germline V gene data show CDR1 as LGHNA and CDR2 as YSLEER. The CDR3 consists of 16 residues. Trimming stripped 0 bases from V and 8 bases from J, with 17 bases between. As originally analysed: Amplification of reference gene primers was used by the study to estimate nucleated cell counts. Generated by immunoSEQ multiplex PCR, the TCRdb table keeps only in-frame clones and is missing some. Clonal size and the V and J genes are those of that table, whereas D and trimming came from the DNA. The data show 150,000 to 200,000 clones, approximately 80% seen once.

The receptor was isolated from a man between 65 and 80 years old who had been exposed to COVID-19. The chain joins TRBV4-3 to TRBJ2-1; TRBD1 might be the D (5 bases). The material sequenced was PBMCs or T cells enriched from blood (not recorded which). For the CDR3, the DNA is TGCGCCAGCAGCCAAGAAGGGGTCAAGACCTGGGATGAGCAGTTCTTC. Protein product: CASSQEGVKTWDEQFF.